This entry describes one T cell receptor (beta chain). Its antigen is as yet unknown. Clones were sequenced by immunoSEQ multiplex PCR, and TCRdb holds only the in-frame ones, with some missing. The profile covers some 16,000 clones, with 81% appearing a single time and approximately 10% taken by the ten largest. The V end was cut by 0 bases, the J end by 6 bases, with 12 bases between. CDR3 length equals 15 residues. Germline V lookup: CDR1 PRHDT, CDR2 FYEKMQ (reference sequence). The data originate from a study of T cells and Merkel cell carcinoma outcomes. Study results and caveats: In Merkel cell carcinoma, repertoire and T-cell density reportedly predicted outcomes.

This TCR was recovered from a human donor with Merkel cell carcinoma. The chain links TRBV13 to TRBJ2-1, with D perhaps matching TRBD1 (6 bases). The sample was tumor tissue from Merkel cell carcinoma. CDR3 sequence reads: CASSLGLVGGNEQFF. CDR3 DNA: TGTGCCAGCAGCTTAGGGTTGGTAGGGGGCAATGAGCAGTTCTTC.